This TCR beta chain emerged from a study of CD8+CD57+ T cells in acquired aplastic anemia. TCR beta VDJ and CDR3 profiles were obtained from a genomic DNA template. TCRdb re-called the reads with MiXCR, one entry per CDR3 protein. In the table there are 150,000 to 200,000 distinct CDR3 sequences, more than 40% of which are singletons. Sequencing was done on patients that had shown CD8+CD57+ cell expansion by flow cytometry. Germline loops: CDR1 KGHSH, CDR2 LQKENI. The length of the CDR3 is 14 residues. V was pared by 0 bases and J by 3 bases, with 5 bases between. Of note for this clonotype: No antigen is known for it.

General study results and limits: Patients shared twenty-nine CD8+ CDR3 sequences with controls.

This sequence joins TRBV18 and TRBJ2-2, with D possibly matching TRBD1 (5 bases). Sequencing used sorted CD4+, CD8+, or CD8+CD57+ T cells (not recorded which) from PBMCs. The receptor was isolated from a human donor with aplastic anemia. The CDR3 region is CASSPPQDTGELFF. CDR3 coding DNA: TGTGCCAGCTCACCACCACAGGACACCGGGGAGCTGTTTTTT.